The clone carrying this T cell receptor beta chain appeared many times. The entry originates in a study of metastatic and nonmetastatic thyroid tumors. TCRdb re-analyzed the PCR reads using MiXCR. The sample comprises over 10,000 clones, under 30% of which are singletons, and approximately 21% rests with the top ten. Germline loops: CDR1 SNHLY, CDR2 FYNNEI. The CDR3 has 13 residues. Germline trimming cut 4 bases from V and 9 bases from J; bases unmatched to any gene: 6. There were no patients who had received any treatment before thyroid surgery. The V call is TRBV2, the J call TRBJ1-5; 7 bases map to TRBD1. The sequence was obtained from a female donor with papillary thyroid cancer or a benign thyroid nodule (not recorded which). Some clones in this sample may be carry-over from other donors' samples. The material sequenced was tumor tissue. CDR3 in DNA: TGTGCCAGCAGTGCCGACAGGGACCGGCCCCAGCATTTT. This codes for CASSADRDRPQHF.